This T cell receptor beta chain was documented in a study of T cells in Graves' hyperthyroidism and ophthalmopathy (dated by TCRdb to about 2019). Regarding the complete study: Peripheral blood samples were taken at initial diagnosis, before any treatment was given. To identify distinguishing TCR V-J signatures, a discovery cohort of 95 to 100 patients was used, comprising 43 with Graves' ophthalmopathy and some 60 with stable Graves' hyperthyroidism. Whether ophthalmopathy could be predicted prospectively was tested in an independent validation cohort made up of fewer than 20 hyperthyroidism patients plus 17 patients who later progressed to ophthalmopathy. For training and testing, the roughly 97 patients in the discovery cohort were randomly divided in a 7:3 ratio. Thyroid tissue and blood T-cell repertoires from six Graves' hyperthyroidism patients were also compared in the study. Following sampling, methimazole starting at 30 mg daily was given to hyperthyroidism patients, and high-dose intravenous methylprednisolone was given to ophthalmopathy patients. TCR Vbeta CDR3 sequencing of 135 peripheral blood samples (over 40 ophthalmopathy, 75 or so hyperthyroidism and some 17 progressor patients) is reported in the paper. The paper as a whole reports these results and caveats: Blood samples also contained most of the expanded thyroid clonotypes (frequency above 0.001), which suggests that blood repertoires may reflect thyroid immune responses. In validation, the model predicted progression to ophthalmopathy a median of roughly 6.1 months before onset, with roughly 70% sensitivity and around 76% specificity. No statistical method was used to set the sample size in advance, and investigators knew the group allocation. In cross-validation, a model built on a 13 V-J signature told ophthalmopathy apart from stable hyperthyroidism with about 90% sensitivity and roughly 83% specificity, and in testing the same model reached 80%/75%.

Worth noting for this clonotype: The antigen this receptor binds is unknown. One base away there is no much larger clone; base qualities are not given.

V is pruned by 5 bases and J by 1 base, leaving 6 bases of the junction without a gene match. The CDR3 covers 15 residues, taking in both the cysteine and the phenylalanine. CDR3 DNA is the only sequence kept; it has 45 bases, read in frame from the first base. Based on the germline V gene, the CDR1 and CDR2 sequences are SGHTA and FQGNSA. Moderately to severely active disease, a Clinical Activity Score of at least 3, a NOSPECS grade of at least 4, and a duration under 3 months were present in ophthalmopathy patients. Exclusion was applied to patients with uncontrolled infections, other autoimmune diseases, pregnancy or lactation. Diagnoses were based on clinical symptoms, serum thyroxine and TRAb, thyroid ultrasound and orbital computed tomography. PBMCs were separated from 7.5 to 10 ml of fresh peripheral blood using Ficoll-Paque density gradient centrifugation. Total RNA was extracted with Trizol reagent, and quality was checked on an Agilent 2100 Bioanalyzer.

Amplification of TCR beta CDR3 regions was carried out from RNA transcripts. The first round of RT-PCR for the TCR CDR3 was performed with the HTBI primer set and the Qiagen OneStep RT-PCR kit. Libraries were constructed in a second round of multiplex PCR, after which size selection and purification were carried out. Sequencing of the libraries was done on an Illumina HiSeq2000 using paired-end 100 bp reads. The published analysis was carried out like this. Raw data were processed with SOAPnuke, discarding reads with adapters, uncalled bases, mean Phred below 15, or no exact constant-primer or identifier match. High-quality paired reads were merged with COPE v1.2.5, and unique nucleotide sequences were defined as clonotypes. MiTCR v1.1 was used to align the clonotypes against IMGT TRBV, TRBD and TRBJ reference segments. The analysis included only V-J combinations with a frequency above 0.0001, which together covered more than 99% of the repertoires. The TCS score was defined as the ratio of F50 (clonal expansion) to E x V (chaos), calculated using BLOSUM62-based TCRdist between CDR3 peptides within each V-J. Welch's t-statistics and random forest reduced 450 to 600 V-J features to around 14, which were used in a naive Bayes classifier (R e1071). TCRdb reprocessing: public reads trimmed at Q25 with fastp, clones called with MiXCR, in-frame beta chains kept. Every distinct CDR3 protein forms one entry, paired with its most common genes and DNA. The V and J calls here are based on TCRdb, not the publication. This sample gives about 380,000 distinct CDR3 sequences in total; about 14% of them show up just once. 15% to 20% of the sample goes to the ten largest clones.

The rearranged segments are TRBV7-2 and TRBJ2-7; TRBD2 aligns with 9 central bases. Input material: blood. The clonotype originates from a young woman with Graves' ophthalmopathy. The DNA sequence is TGTGCCAGCAGCCATAGCGGGGGAAGTTCCTACGAGCAGTACTTC. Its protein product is CASSHSGGSSYEQYF.